A single sample gave rise to the 6 T cell receptor beta chains below, sequenced in a study of blood T cells in healthy people across ages. A second roughly 7 to 12 cycle PCR used barcoded and J-beta primers. MiXCR was run by TCRdb on the 5' RACE reads, yielding one entry per CDR3 protein. Counted here are roughly 1,000,000 distinct CDR3 sequences, 25% occurring once; the ten biggest clones make up 0.65% to 0.95%. These same data were also listed under a study on T cells of mothers and their children.

Sequencing was carried out using blood. These receptors came from a girl aged 2 to 9 in good health.

The table lists this clonotype with a few counts. This chain's CDR3 is CASSLRGKAFF. The CDR3 DNA reads TGTGCCAGCAGTTTACGCGGAAAGGCTTTCTTT. The J gene is TRBJ1-1, the V gene TRBV28; D uncertain. This CDR3 region has 11 residues. Germline V gene sequence: CDR1 MDHEN, CDR2 SYDVKM. Between the trimmed V and J ends, which lost 2 bases and 11 bases, there was a span of 9 bases.

As for this clonotype: One junction end does not reproduce the germline sequence, and a read error may be involved. The rearrangement uses TRBV28 and TRBJ2-7; possibly TRBD1 or TRBD2 for D (5 bases each). CDR1 is MDHEN, CDR2 SYDVKM, per germline. The CDR3 is 13 amino acids. CDR3 DNA: TGTGCCAGCAGTTTGGGACGGCTCTACGCGCAGTACTTC. This sequence encodes CASSLGRLYAQYF.

The rearrangement links TRBV6-2 or TRBV6-3 to TRBJ1-4; 8 positions agree with TRBD1. The germline V gene has CDR1 MNHEY and CDR2 SVGEGT. The CDR3 has 15 residues. V gave up 5 bases and J gave up 8 bases; unmatched junction bases: 10. The CDR3, as DNA: TGTGCCAGCAGTCGAGTATCACAGGGGGACGAAAAACTGTTTTTT. It encodes CASSRVSQGDEKLFF.

This clonotype was detected only once. The chain uses TRBV6-6 and TRBJ2-2; 10 bases align to TRBD2. Trimming removed 10 bases from V and 8 bases from J; junction bases left unmatched: 16. The CDR3 runs to 16 residues. Per germline, CDR1 MNHNY and CDR2 SVGAGI (reference sequence). The CDR3 loop reads CATLHRSGRVWGELFF. CDR3 sequence (DNA): TGTGCCACCCTCCACAGAAGCGGGAGGGTGTGGGGGGAGCTGTTTTTT.

This clonotype was seen more than once but under ten times. The chain employs TRBV7-2 and TRBJ2-5; D possibly corresponds to TRBD2 (6 bases). The closer fit of TRBJ2-7 to the DNA end suggests the J call may be wrong. Germline V gene sequence: CDR1 SGHTA, CDR2 FQGNSA. The CDR3 is made up of 14 amino acids. This CDR3 is CASSSGREGYEQYF. The CDR3 DNA reads TGTGCCAGCAGCTCTGGGCGGGAAGGCTACGAGCAGTACTTC.

V gene TRBV6-1 combines with J gene TRBJ2-1, with TRBD2 as a possible D gene (6 bases). Trimming cost V 5 bases and J 0 bases, with 14 bases left between them. CDR1 and CDR2 from the germline V gene are MNHNS and SASEGT. This CDR3 is 16 amino acids long. The CDR3 nucleotides read TGTGCCAGCAGTAGGGACTTACAAAGCTCCTACAATGAGCAGTTCTTC. Amino acid sequence: CASSRDLQSSYNEQFF.